The following is a T cell receptor beta chain sequence with its context. Its cognate antigen is unknown. The TCRbeta library was prepared with unique molecular identifiers. MiXCR was run by TCRdb on the PCR reads, yielding one entry per CDR3 protein. The sample carries just over 950,000 distinct CDR3 sequences, roughly 29% recorded once. This record comes from a study of T-cell reconstitution after alpha-beta-depleted transplantation in children. Findings and limits, study-wide: Expanded clones from the graft, numbering several hundred, reportedly supplied alpha-beta T cells about two months after transplant. A year post-transplant, T-cell counts and diversity derived mostly from newly produced T cells.

The length of the CDR3 is 20 residues. Germline V lookup: CDR1 MGHRA, CDR2 YSYEKL. The junction had 17 bases not matched to a gene; V was cut back by 2 bases and J by 0 bases. The clonotype originates from a boy in the first two years of life who had a stem cell transplant for SCID, so the T cells may come from the graft donor. Sequences were derived from PBMCs, mostly from graft donor cells, sampled 360 days after TCRalphabeta/CD19-depleted stem cell transplant. The rearrangement joins TRBV4-1 to TRBJ2-3; 7 nucleotides line up with TRBD1. The chain's CDR3 is CASSQKLGRGWQSSTDTQYF. CDR3 nucleotide sequence: TGCGCCAGCAGCCAAAAGCTGGGCAGGGGGTGGCAGTCTAGCACAGATACGCAGTATTTT.